A selection of T cell receptor beta chains follows, all from one sample in a study of post-analysis software for immune sequencing data. TCRdb passed the PCR reads through MiXCR, listing each CDR3 protein once. Here the sample spans fewer than 850,000 distinct CDR3 sequences, about 32% being singletons. The sample consisted of blood. The source of these receptors is a girl aged 10 to 17 with multiple sclerosis. The CDR3 runs from the conserved cysteine through the conserved F or W. A D gene is named only where the DNA matches it firmly. Rows give clone size only sometimes, using once, few, many, or a class for an expanded clone.

DNA: TGCGCCAGCAGCCAAAGTTGGGTGAACAATGAGCAGTTCTTC; CDR3: CASSQSWVNNEQFF; J: TRBJ2-1; D: NA; size: few; V: TRBV4-3
DNA: TGCAGTGCTAGAGATTCTATGCGGGGCCTGAGCCGCAATACGCAGTATTTT; CDR3: CSARDSMRGLSRNTQYF; J: TRBJ2-3; D: NA; size: NA; V: TRBV20-1
DNA: TGTGCCAGCAGCGTCGGGGGGACAGGGGGCGATGGCTACACCTTC; CDR3: CASSVGGTGGDGYTF; J: TRBJ1-2; D: TRBD1; size: few; V: TRBV9
DNA: TGTGCCAGCAGTTTTGGGGCCAGCTCCTACGAGCAGTACTTC; CDR3: CASSFGASSYEQYF; J: TRBJ2-7; D: NA; size: many; V: TRBV12-3/TRBV12-4
DNA: TGTGCCAGCAGTGGGGTTGGATCCCGGGAGACCCAGTACTTC; CDR3: CASSGVGSRETQYF; J: TRBJ2-5; D: NA; size: NA; V: TRBV12-3/TRBV12-4
DNA: TGTGCCAGCAGTTTAGGACAGGGGTTCACTGAAGCTTTCTTT; CDR3: CASSLGQGFTEAFF; J: TRBJ1-1; D: TRBD1; size: NA; V: TRBV12-3/TRBV12-4
DNA: TGTGCCAGCAGTTACTCGCGGACTAGCGCCTCCTACGAGCAGTACTTC; CDR3: CASSYSRTSASYEQYF; J: TRBJ2-7; D: TRBD2; size: few; V: TRBV6-5
DNA: TGTGCCAGCAGTGATACTTTTCTGGGTAATGAGCAGTTCTTC; CDR3: CASSDTFLGNEQFF; J: TRBJ2-1; D: NA; size: NA; V: TRBV2
DNA: TGCAGCGTTGTAGGGCCTGCCTCCTACAATGAGCAGTTCTTC; CDR3: CSVVGPASYNEQFF; J: TRBJ2-1; D: NA; size: few; V: TRBV29-1
DNA: TGTGCCAGCAGCCAACCCGGGAACAGAGCTTTCTTT; CDR3: CASSQPGNRAFF; J: TRBJ1-1; D: NA; size: NA; V: TRBV7-9
DNA: TGCAGTGCTAGGTTTAGCAATCAGCCCCAGCATTTT; CDR3: CSARFSNQPQHF; J: TRBJ1-5; D: NA; size: NA; V: TRBV20-1
DNA: TGTGCCAGCAGTTTTGACGGGACAGGGACTAACGAGCAGTACTTC; CDR3: CASSFDGTGTNEQYF; J: TRBJ2-7; D: TRBD1; size: NA; V: TRBV28
DNA: TGCGCCAGCAGCCAAACCGTAGCGGGAGGTAGAGATACGCAGTATTTT; CDR3: CASSQTVAGGRDTQYF; J: TRBJ2-3; D: TRBD2; size: few; V: TRBV4-3
DNA: TGTGCCAGCAGCCATTTCAAGACGGGGACGACGGGGGCCAACGTCCTGACTTTC; CDR3: CASSHFKTGTTGANVLTF; J: TRBJ2-6; D: NA; size: NA; V: TRBV14
DNA: TGTGCCAGCAGTTTCGAGGACAGGGAAGAGACCCAGTACTTC; CDR3: CASSFEDREETQYF; J: TRBJ2-5; D: TRBD1; size: NA; V: TRBV12-3/TRBV12-4
DNA: TGCAGCGCAGAGATTTACAATGAGCAGTTCTTC; CDR3: CSAEIYNEQFF; J: TRBJ2-1; D: NA; size: many; V: TRBV29-1
DNA: TGTGCCAGCATGCTACCGGGACTAGCGGGCGGTGAGCAGGTCTTC; CDR3: CASMLPGLAGGEQVF; J: TRBJ2-1; D: TRBD2; size: NA; V: TRBV2
DNA: TGTGCCAGCAGTCCTGTGAGGGGAAAAGGAAATTCGAACACTGAAGCTTTCTTT; CDR3: CASSPVRGKGNSNTEAFF; J: TRBJ1-1; D: NA; size: NA; V: TRBV28
DNA: TGTGCCAGCAGTCCGGGGAGCGGGAGTAGCTACGAGCAGTACTTC; CDR3: CASSPGSGSSYEQYF; J: TRBJ2-7; D: TRBD2; size: NA; V: TRBV27
DNA: TGCGCCAGCAGCTTGGCATCTTTGACCGCTAATTATGGCTACACCTTC; CDR3: CASSLASLTANYGYTF; J: TRBJ1-2; D: NA; size: NA; V: TRBV5-1
DNA: TGTGCCACCAGCAGAGATGGCCGCTACGAGCAGTACTTC; CDR3: CATSRDGRYEQYF; J: TRBJ2-7; D: NA; size: many; V: TRBV15
DNA: TGTGCCAGCAGCTCTCTATACCAAGAGACCCAGTACTTC; CDR3: CASSSLYQETQYF; J: TRBJ2-5; D: NA; size: few; V: TRBV7-2
DNA: TGTGCCAGCAGCTTAATTCAACAGGGCTATGAGACCCAGTACTTC; CDR3: CASSLIQQGYETQYF; J: TRBJ2-5; D: NA; size: NA; V: TRBV7-2
DNA: TGTGCCAGCAGTTTTGAGGGGGGCATTGAAGCTTTCTTT; CDR3: CASSFEGGIEAFF; J: TRBJ1-1; D: NA; size: NA; V: TRBV28
DNA: TGTGCCAGCAGTGGAATAATCGGGGTCTTCGAGCAGTACTTC; CDR3: CASSGIIGVFEQYF; J: TRBJ2-7; D: NA; size: few; V: TRBV6-1
DNA: TGTGCCAGCAGCCAGGACCCTTTTGTTCGTCAGCCCCAGCATTTT; CDR3: CASSQDPFVRQPQHF; J: TRBJ1-5; D: NA; size: NA; V: TRBV3-1
DNA: TGTGCCAGTAGTTCGCCGGGAAGCGGGAGCTCCTACGAGCAGTACTTC; CDR3: CASSSPGSGSSYEQYF; J: TRBJ2-7; D: TRBD2; size: NA; V: TRBV19
DNA: TGCAGTGCTAGAGAGAATCTCCGGGGTTCATCCCTCCACTTT; CDR3: CSARENLRGSSLHF; J: TRBJ1-6; D: NA; size: NA; V: TRBV20-1
DNA: TGTGCCAGCAGCTTATCTCCCAAAAACTATGGCTACACCTTC; CDR3: CASSLSPKNYGYTF; J: TRBJ1-2; D: NA; size: NA; V: TRBV7-2
DNA: TGTGCCAGCAGCTTTACTTTCCCGGGACTAGTGCATGAGCAGTTCTTC; CDR3: CASSFTFPGLVHEQFF; J: TRBJ2-1; D: TRBD2; size: once; V: TRBV7-9
DNA: TGTGCCAGCAGCACTGGGGGCGTCTACAATCAGCCCCAGCATTTT; CDR3: CASSTGGVYNQPQHF; J: TRBJ1-5; D: NA; size: NA; V: TRBV9
DNA: TGTGCCACCAGCAGAGATGAGGAGACTAGCGGGAGCTCCTACAATGAGCAGGTCTTC; CDR3: CATSRDEETSGSSYNEQVF; J: TRBJ2-1; D: TRBD2; size: NA; V: TRBV15
DNA: TGCAGTGCCAACCTCGGGACTAGCGGGAACAATGAGCAGTTCTTC; CDR3: CSANLGTSGNNEQFF; J: TRBJ2-1; D: TRBD2; size: few; V: TRBV20-1
DNA: TGTGCCAGCAGCTTACTGAGCTCCTATAATTCACCCCTCCACTTT; CDR3: CASSLLSSYNSPLHF; J: TRBJ1-6; D: NA; size: few; V: TRBV5-6
DNA: TGTGCCAGCAGCCGGGAGGCTAGCGGGTTAACCTACGAGCAGTACTTC; CDR3: CASSREASGLTYEQYF; J: TRBJ2-7; D: TRBD2; size: NA; V: TRBV7-2
DNA: TGTGCCAGCAGCTTATATCAGAGCTCCACTGAAGCTTTCTTT; CDR3: CASSLYQSSTEAFF; J: TRBJ1-1; D: NA; size: NA; V: TRBV7-8
DNA: TGTGCCAGCAGCTTAGTTAGTGGTGAGCAGTTCTTC; CDR3: CASSLVSGEQFF; J: TRBJ2-1; D: NA; size: NA; V: TRBV7-8
DNA: TGTGCCAGCTCTCCCGGGGGACACTATGGCTACACCTTC; CDR3: CASSPGGHYGYTF; J: TRBJ1-2; D: NA; size: few; V: TRBV27
DNA: TGCAGTGCTAGGACGGACGTGGGGAACTATGGCTACACCTTC; CDR3: CSARTDVGNYGYTF; J: TRBJ1-2; D: NA; size: few; V: TRBV20-1
DNA: TGCAGTGCTGAACCGACGGATAAAGGGACTAGCGGTTCCTACGAGCAGTACTTC; CDR3: CSAEPTDKGTSGSYEQYF; J: TRBJ2-7; D: TRBD2; size: few; V: TRBV20-1
DNA: TGTGCCATCAGGGACAGGGAAGGAGATACGCAGTATTTT; CDR3: CAIRDREGDTQYF; J: TRBJ2-3; D: TRBD1; size: few; V: TRBV10-3
DNA: TGTGCCAGCAGTCCGCCCCAGGGTGTCTACGAGCAGTACTTC; CDR3: CASSPPQGVYEQYF; J: TRBJ2-7; D: NA; size: few; V: TRBV28